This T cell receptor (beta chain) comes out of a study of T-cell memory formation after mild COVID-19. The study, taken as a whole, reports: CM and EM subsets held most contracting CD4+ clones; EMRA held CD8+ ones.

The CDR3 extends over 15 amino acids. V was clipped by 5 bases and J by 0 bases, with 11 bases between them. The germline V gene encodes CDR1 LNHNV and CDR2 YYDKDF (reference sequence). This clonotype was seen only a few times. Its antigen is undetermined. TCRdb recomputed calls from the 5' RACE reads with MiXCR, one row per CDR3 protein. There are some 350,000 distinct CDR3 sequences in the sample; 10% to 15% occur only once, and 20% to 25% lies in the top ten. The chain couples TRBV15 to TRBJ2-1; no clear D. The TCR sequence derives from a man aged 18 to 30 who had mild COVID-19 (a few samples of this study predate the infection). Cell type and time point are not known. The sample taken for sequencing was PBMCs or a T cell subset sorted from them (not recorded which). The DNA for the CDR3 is TGTGCCACCAGCCCGCCAGATAGCTCCTACAATGAGCAGTTCTTC. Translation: CATSPPDSSYNEQFF.